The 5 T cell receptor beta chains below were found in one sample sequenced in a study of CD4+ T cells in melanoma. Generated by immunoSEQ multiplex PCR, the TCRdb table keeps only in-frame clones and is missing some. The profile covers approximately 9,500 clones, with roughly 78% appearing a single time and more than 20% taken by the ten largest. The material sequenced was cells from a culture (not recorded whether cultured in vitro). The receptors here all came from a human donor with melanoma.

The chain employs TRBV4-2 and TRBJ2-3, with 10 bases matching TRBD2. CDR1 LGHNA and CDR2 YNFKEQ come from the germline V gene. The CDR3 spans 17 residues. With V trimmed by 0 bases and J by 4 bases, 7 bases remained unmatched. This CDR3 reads CASSQDWSGGEADTQYF. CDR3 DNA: TGTGCCAGCAGCCAAGATTGGAGCGGGGGGGAAGCAGATACGCAGTATTTT.

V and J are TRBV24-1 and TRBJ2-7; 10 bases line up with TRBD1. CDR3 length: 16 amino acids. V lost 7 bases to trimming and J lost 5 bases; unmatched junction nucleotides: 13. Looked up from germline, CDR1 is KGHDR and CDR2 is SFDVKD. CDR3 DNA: TGTGCCACCAGCTTTCTTCGGGGACAGGGGCCCCACGAGCAGTACTTC. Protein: CATSFLRGQGPHEQYF.

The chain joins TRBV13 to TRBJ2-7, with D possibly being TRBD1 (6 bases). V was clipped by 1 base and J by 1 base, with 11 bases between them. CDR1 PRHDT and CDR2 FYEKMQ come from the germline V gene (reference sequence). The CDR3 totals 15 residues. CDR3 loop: CASSLVGQLSYEQYF. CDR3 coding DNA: TGTGCCAGCAGCTTAGTCGGACAGCTATCCTACGAGCAGTACTTC.

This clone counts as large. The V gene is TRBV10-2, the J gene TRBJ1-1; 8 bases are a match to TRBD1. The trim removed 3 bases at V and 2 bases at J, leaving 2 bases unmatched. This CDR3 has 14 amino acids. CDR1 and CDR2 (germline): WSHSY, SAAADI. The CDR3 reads CASSDGQGNTEAFF. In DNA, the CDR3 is TGCGCCAGCAGTGATGGACAGGGAAACACTGAAGCTTTCTTT.

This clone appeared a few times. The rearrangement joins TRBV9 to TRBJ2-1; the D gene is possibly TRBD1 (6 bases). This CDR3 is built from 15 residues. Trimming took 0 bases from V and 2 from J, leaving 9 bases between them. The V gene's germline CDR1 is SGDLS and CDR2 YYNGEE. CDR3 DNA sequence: TGTGCCAGCAGCGTAGCAGGGGATCCCTACAATGAGCAGTTCTTC. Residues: CASSVAGDPYNEQFF.